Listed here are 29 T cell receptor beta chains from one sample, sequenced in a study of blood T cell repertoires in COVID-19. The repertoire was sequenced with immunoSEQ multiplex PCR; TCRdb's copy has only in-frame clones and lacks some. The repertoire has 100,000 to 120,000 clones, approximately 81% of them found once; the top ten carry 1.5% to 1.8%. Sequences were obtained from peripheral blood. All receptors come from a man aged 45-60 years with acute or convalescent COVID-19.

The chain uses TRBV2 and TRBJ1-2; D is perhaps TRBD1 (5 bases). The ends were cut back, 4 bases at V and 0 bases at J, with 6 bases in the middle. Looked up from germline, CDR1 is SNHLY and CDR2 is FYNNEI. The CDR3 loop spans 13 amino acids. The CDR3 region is CASSVQANYGYTF. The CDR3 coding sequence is TGTGCCAGCAGTGTACAGGCTAACTATGGCTACACCTTC.

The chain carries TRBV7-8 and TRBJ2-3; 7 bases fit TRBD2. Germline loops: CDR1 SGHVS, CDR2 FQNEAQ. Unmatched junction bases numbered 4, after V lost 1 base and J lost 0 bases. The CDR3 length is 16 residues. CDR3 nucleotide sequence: TGTGCCAGCAGCTTAGTAACGGGGGGAAGCACAGATACGCAGTATTTT. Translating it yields CASSLVTGGSTDTQYF.

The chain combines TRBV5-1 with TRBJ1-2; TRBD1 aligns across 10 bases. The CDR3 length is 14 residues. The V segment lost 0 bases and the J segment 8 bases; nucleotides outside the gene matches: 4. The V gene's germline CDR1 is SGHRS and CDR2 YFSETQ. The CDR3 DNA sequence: TGCGCCAGCAGCTTGGGTGGACAGGGGGTCGGCTACACCTTC. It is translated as CASSLGGQGVGYTF.

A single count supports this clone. The CDR3 protein is CASSLTGYYGYTF. The CDR3 bases are TGTGCCAGCAGTCTGACAGGGTACTATGGCTACACCTTC. This rearrangement joins TRBV25-1 to TRBJ1-2; 7 nucleotides line up with TRBD1. CDR3 length equals 13 residues. CDR1 is MGHDK, CDR2 SYGVNS, per germline. The J segment lost 3 bases and the V segment lost 5 bases, leaving 3 bases of the junction unmatched.

CDR3 residues: CASIGSGQGGANVLTF. Written as DNA, the CDR3 is TGTGCCAGTATAGGAAGCGGGCAAGGAGGGGCCAACGTCCTGACTTTC. V gene TRBV19 combines with J gene TRBJ2-6; TRBD2 might be the D (6 bases). Germline CDR1 LNHDA, CDR2 SQIVND (reference sequence). Trimming pared 7 bases from V and 4 bases from J, leaving 17 bases between. This CDR3 comprises 16 residues.

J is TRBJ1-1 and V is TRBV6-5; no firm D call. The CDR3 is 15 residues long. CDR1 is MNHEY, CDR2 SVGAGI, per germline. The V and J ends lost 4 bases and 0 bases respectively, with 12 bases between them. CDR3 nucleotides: TGTGCCAGCAGTTTTCGGACGGGATTGAACACTGAAGCTTTCTTT. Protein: CASSFRTGLNTEAFF.

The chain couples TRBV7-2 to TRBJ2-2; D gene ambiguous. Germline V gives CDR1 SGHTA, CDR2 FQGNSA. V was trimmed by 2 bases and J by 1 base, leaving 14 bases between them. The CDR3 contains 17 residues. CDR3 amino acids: CASSLWRSIKNTGELFF. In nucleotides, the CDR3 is TGTGCCAGCAGCTTATGGCGGTCAATAAAGAACACCGGGGAGCTGTTTTTT.

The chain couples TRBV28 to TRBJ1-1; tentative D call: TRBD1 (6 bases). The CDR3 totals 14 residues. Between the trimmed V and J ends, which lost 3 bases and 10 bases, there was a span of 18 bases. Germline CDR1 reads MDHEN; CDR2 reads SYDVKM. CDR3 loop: CASSFQGREERAFF. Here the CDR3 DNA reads TGTGCCAGCAGTTTCCAGGGGAGGGAGGAAAGAGCTTTCTTT.

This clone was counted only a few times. The CDR3 protein is CASSMQRGAGGNEQFF. CDR3 bases: TGTGCCAGTAGTATGCAGCGGGGGGCCGGGGGCAATGAGCAGTTCTTC. The chain joins TRBV19 to TRBJ2-1; 9 bases line up with TRBD2. After removal of 3 bases from V and 6 bases from J, the junction contained 9 bases not matched to a gene. CDR1 and CDR2 from the germline V gene are LNHDA and SQIVND (reference sequence). CDR3 length: 16 residues.

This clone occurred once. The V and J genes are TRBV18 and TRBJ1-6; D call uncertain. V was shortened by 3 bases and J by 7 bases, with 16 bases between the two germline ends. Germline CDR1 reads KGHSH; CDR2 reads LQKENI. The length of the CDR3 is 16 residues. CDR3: CASSPMGRTGNSPLHF. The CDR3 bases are TGTGCCAGCTCACCTATGGGGAGGACGGGGAATTCACCCCTCCACTTT.

The CDR3 protein is CASSQEGGIEQYF. Written as DNA, the CDR3 is TGCGCCAGCAGCCAAGAGGGGGGTATAGAGCAGTACTTC. The gene calls are TRBV4-1 and TRBJ2-7; possible D gene TRBD2, 6 bases. This CDR3 has 13 amino acids. In germline, CDR1 is MGHRA, CDR2 YSYEKL. Trimming took off 0 bases at V and 7 bases at J, with 10 bases between the two ends.

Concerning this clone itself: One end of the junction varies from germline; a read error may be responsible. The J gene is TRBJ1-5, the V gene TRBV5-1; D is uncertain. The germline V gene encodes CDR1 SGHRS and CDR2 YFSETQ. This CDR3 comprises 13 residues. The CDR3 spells CASSLDSIQPQHF. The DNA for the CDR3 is TGCGCCAGCAGCTTGGACAGCATTCAGCCCCAGCATTTT.

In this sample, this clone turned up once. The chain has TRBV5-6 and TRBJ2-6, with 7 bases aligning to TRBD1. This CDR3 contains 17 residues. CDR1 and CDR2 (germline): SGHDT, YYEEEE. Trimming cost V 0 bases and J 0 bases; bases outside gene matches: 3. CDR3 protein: CASSLGQGISGANVLTF. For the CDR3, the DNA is TGTGCCAGCAGCTTGGGACAGGGTATCTCTGGGGCCAACGTCCTGACTTTC.

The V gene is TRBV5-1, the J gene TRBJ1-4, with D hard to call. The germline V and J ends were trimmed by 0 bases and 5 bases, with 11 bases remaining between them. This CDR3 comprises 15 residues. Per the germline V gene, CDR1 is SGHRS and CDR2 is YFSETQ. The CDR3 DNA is TGCGCCAGCAGCTTGGATGTTCAAGAGAATGAAAAACTGTTTTTT. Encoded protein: CASSLDVQENEKLFF.

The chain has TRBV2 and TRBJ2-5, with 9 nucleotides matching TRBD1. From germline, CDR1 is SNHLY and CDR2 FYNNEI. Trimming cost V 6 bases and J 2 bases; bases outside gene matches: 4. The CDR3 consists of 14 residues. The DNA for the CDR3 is TGTGCCAGCAGGGCGGGACAGGGTCAAGAGACCCAGTACTTC. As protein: CASRAGQGQETQYF.

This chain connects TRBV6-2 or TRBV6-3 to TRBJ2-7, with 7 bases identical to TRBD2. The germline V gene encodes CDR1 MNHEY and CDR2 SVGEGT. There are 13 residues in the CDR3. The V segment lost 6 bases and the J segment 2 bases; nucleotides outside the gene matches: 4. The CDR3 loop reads CASSRGLAYEQYF. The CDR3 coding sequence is TGTGCCAGCAGCCGTGGACTAGCCTACGAGCAGTACTTC.

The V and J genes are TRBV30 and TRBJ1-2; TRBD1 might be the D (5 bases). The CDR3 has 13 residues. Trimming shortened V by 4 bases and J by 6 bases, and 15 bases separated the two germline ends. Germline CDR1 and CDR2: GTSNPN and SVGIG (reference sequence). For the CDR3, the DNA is TGTGCCTGGACCTATGAATGGGGGGATGGCTACACCTTC. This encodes CAWTYEWGDGYTF.

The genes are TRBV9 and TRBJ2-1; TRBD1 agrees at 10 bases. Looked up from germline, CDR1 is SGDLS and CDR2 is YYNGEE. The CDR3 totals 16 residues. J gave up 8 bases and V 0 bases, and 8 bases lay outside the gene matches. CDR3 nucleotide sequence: TGTGCCAGCAGCGTAGCCGGGACAGGGGTGTACGATGAGCAGTTCTTC. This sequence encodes CASSVAGTGVYDEQFF.

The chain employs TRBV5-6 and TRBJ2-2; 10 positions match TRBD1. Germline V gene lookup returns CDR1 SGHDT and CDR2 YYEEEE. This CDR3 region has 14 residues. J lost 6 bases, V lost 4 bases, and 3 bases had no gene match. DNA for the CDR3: TGTGCCAGCAGCCCGGACAGGGGGGCCGGGGAGCTGTTTTTT. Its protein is CASSPDRGAGELFF.

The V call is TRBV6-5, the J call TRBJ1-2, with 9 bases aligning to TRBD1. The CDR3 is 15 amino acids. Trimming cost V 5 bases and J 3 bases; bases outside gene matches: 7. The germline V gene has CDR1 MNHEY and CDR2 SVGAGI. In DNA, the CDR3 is TGTGCCAGCAGTAGATACAGGGGGCATCACTATGGCTACACCTTC. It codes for CASSRYRGHHYGYTF.

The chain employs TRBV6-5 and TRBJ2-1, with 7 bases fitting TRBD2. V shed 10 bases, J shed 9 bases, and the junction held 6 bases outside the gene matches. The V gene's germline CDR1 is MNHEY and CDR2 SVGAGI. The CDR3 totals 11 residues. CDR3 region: CATGRGSEQFF. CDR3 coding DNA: TGTGCCACTGGGCGGGGGAGTGAGCAGTTCTTC.

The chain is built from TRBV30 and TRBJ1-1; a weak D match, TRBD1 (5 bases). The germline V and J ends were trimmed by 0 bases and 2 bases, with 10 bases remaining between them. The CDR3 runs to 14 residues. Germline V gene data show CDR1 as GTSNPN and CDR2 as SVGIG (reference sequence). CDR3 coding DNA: TGTGCCTGGAGTGTAGGGGCAGGTAACACTGAAGCTTTCTTT. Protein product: CAWSVGAGNTEAFF.

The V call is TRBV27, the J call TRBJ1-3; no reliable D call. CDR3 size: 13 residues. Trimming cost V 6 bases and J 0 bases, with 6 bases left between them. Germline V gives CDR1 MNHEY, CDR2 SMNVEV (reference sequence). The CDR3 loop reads CASRYSSGNTIYF. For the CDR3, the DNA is TGTGCCAGCAGGTATAGCTCTGGAAACACCATATATTTT.

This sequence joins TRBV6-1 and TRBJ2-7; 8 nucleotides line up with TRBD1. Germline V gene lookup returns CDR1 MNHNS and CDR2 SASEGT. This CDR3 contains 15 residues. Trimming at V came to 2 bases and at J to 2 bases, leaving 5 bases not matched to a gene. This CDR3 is CASSEPRTGTYEQYF. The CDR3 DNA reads TGTGCCAGCAGTGAACCGAGGACAGGGACCTACGAGCAGTACTTC.

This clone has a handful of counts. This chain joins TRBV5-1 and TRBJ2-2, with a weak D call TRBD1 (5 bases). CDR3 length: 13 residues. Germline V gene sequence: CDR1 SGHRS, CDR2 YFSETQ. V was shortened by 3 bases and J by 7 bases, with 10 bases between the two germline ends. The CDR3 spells CASSSGKGGELFF. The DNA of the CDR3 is TGCGCCAGCAGCTCAGGGAAGGGCGGGGAGCTGTTTTTT.

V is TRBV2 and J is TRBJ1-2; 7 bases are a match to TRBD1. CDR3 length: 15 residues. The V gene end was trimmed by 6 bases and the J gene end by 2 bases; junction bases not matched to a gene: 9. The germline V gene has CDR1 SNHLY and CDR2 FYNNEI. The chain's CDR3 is CASRIETGENYGYTF. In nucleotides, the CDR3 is TGTGCCAGCAGGATAGAAACAGGGGAGAACTATGGCTACACCTTC.

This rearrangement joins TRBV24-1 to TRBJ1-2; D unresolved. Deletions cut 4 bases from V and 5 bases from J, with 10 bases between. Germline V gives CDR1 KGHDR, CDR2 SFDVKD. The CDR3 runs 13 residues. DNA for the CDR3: TGTGCCACCAGTGACGGAGGGCTGTATGGCTACACCTTC. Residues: CATSDGGLYGYTF.

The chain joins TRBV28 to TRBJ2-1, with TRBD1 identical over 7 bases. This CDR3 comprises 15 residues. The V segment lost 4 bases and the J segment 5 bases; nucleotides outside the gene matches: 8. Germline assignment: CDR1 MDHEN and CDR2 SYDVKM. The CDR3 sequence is CASSSPSTGNNEQFF. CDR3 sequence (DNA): TGTGCCAGCAGTTCCCCTTCGACAGGGAACAATGAGCAGTTCTTC. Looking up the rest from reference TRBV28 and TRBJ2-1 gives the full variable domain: DVKVTQSSRYLVKRTGEKVFLECVQDMDHENMFWYRQDPGLGLRLIYFSYDVKMKEKGDIPEGYSVSREKKERFSLILESASTNQTSMYLCASSSPSTGNNEQFFGPGTRLTVL.

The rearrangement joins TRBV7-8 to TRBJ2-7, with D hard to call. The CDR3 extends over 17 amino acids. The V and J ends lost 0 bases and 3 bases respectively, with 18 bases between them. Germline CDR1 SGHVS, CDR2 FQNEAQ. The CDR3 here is CASSLAPTPRRGYEQYF. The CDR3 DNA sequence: TGTGCCAGCAGCTTAGCGCCCACTCCGAGGCGAGGCTACGAGCAGTACTTC.